The 14 T cell receptor beta chains reported below all come from one sample, sequenced in a study of cytomegalovirus exposure and HLA in healthy donors. PCR used 60 Vbeta primers and 13 Jbeta primers. Clones were sequenced by immunoSEQ multiplex PCR, and TCRdb holds only the in-frame ones, with some missing. The sample records about 85,000 clones, 80% being singletons. Sequenced: PBMCs. Receptors originate from a woman between 50 and 59 years old in good health and CMV-seropositive.

V usage is TRBV27 and J usage is TRBJ1-1; no clear D. V dropped 1 base and J dropped 2 bases, with 5 bases sitting between them. The CDR3 consists of 13 residues. Germline V lookup: CDR1 MNHEY, CDR2 SMNVEV (reference sequence). The CDR3 spells CASSLLRNTEAFF. As DNA, the CDR3 is TGTGCCAGCAGTTTATTGCGAAACACTGAAGCTTTCTTT.

The genes are TRBV4-1 and TRBJ2-1; 8 bases are shared with TRBD1. CDR1 and CDR2 from the germline V gene are MGHRA and YSYEKL. The CDR3 is 19 residues long. V shed 1 base and J 3 bases; nucleotides not matched to a gene: 14. The CDR3, as DNA: TGCGCCAGCAGCCAAGCCCGGGACAGGTCCATTACGGTCTACAATGAGCAGTTCTTC. Amino acid sequence: CASSQARDRSITVYNEQFF.

The V gene is TRBV1, the J gene TRBJ2-1; the table's D call, TRBD1, has no DNA check behind it. TRBV1 is reported as a pseudogene. CDR3 size: 14 residues. The CDR3 reads CTSSQYTGVNEQFF. As DNA, the CDR3 is TGCACCAGCAGCCAATATACAGGGGTCAATGAGCAGTTCTTC.

The chain employs TRBV27 and TRBJ2-5; D gene uncertain. The germline V gene has CDR1 MNHEY and CDR2 SMNVEV (reference sequence). This CDR3 has 13 amino acids. V was clipped by 1 base and J by 3 bases, with 6 bases between them. CDR3 amino acids: CASSLFAEETQYF. The CDR3 DNA reads TGTGCCAGCAGTTTATTCGCAGAAGAGACCCAGTACTTC.

V usage is TRBV10-3 and J usage is TRBJ2-7; D perhaps matches TRBD1 (6 bases). Germline V CDR1 and CDR2: ENHRY, SYGVKD. CDR3 length: 13 residues. Trimming left V 10 bases short and J 0 bases short, with 13 bases between. The CDR3 region is CATGDTVSYEQYF. The CDR3, as DNA: TGTGCCACCGGGGACACGGTCTCCTACGAGCAGTACTTC.

This clone was seen once. The chain links TRBV6-5 to TRBJ2-2, with a weak D call TRBD1 (6 bases). Germline loops: CDR1 MNHEY, CDR2 SVGAGI. CDR3 length equals 15 residues. V was pared by 6 bases and J by 2 bases, with 13 bases between. CDR3 in amino acids: CASRETGLNTGELFF. CDR3 coding DNA: TGTGCCAGCAGAGAGACAGGACTCAACACCGGGGAGCTGTTTTTT.

This chain connects TRBV5-1 to TRBJ2-4, with 8 bases identical to TRBD1. After removal of 4 bases from V and 5 bases from J, the junction contained 11 bases not matched to a gene. The CDR3 spans 16 residues. Germline CDR1 is SGHRS and CDR2 is YFSETQ. CDR3 region: CASSPTGAPPENIQYF. The CDR3 region has the DNA TGCGCCAGCAGCCCGACAGGGGCCCCGCCGGAAAACATTCAGTACTTC.

The CDR3 protein is CASSPGHHMNTEAFF. CDR3 in DNA: TGTGCCAGCAGCCCGGGACACCACATGAACACTGAAGCTTTCTTT. This chain connects TRBV9 to TRBJ1-1; tentative D call: TRBD1 (6 bases). The V and J ends lost 4 bases and 0 bases respectively, with 13 bases between them. Germline-derived CDR1 and CDR2 are SGDLS and YYNGEE. The CDR3 is 15 residues long. The variable domain in full, with the rest retrieved from reference TRBV9 and TRBJ1-1, is DSGVTQTPKHLITATGQRVTLRCSPRSGDLSVYWYQQSLDQGLQFLIQYYNGEERAKGNILERFSAQQFPDLHSELNLSSLELGDSALYFCASSPGHHMNTEAFFGQGTRLTVV.

This clone was picked up one time. This rearrangement joins TRBV5-4 to TRBJ1-3; 8 bases match TRBD1. This CDR3 has 14 amino acids. From germline, CDR1 is SGHNT and CDR2 YYREEE (reference sequence). The V segment lost 6 bases and the J segment 2 bases; nucleotides outside the gene matches: 4. DNA for the CDR3: TGTGCCAGCAAGAAGACAGGGGCTGGAAACACCATATATTTT. Translated: CASKKTGAGNTIYF.

This clone was picked up a small number of times. The chain recombines TRBV18 with TRBJ2-5, with 9 bases lining up with TRBD1. The ends lost 4 bases at V and 3 bases at J; junction bases unmatched: 9. The CDR3 spans 16 residues. In germline, CDR1 is KGHSH, CDR2 LQKENI. CDR3 sequence (DNA): TGTGCCAGCTCACGCCCAGGGACAGGGAGGAAAGAGACCCAGTACTTC. Translated, it gives CASSRPGTGRKETQYF.

J is TRBJ1-1 and V is TRBV18; 10 bases are shared with TRBD1. With V trimmed by 5 bases and J by 0 bases, 6 bases remained unmatched. The CDR3 loop spans 16 amino acids. The germline CDR1 and CDR2 sequences are KGHSH and LQKENI. The DNA of the CDR3 is TGTGCCAGCTCAGCTGACAGGGGGCGGATGAACACTGAAGCTTTCTTT. Translated, it gives CASSADRGRMNTEAFF.

The chain recombines TRBV2 with TRBJ1-6, with D perhaps TRBD1 (6 bases). The germline V and J ends were trimmed by 3 bases and 10 bases, with 16 bases remaining between them. CDR1 SNHLY and CDR2 FYNNEI come from the germline V gene. This CDR3 is built from 15 residues. CDR3 sequence: CASSEAGWGRSPLHF. Written as DNA, the CDR3 is TGTGCCAGCAGTGAGGCAGGGTGGGGGCGCTCACCCCTCCACTTT.

The chain carries TRBV18 and TRBJ2-1; 7 positions match TRBD1. This CDR3 spans 14 amino acids. V was pared by 6 bases and J by 3 bases, with 5 bases of the junction left unmatched. Germline V gene lookup returns CDR1 KGHSH and CDR2 LQKENI. CDR3 DNA sequence: TGTGCCAGCTCGCCCAGGGGGATCTACAATGAGCAGTTCTTC. This codes for CASSPRGIYNEQFF.

The chain employs TRBV14 and TRBJ2-3; 10 bases map to TRBD2. The CDR3 contains 18 residues. CDR1 is SGHDN, CDR2 FVKESK, per germline. J was trimmed by 2 bases and V by 1 base; bases with no gene match: 9. CDR3 sequence (DNA): TGTGCCAGCAGCCAAGCTCCGACGGGACTAGCGACCACAGATACGCAGTATTTT. Protein sequence: CASSQAPTGLATTDTQYF.